These 24 T cell receptor beta chains were all obtained from the same sample, sequenced in a study of CXCR3-negative and CXCR3-positive naive CD8 T cells. The libraries of TRB cDNA were prepared using 5' RACE with UMI labels. TCRdb reprocessed the 5' RACE reads, with one entry per CDR3 protein and no DNA. The record lists 150,000 or so distinct CDR3 sequences, of which the ten most abundant hold roughly 0.29%. Sequencing used naive CXCR3- CD8+ T cells from blood. Subset noted: CD45RO-CCR7+CD27+CD95- naive CD8+ T cells lacking CXCR3 (TNR3-). The origin of the receptors is a human donor in good health. Some clones in this sample may be carry-over from other donors' samples.

The chain recombines TRBV12-3 or TRBV12-4 with TRBJ2-7; without DNA, the TCRdb call of TRBD1 cannot be checked. The CDR3 sequence is 14 residues long. The CDR3 sequence is CASSLGDRAYEQYF.

The chain uses TRBV10-1 and TRBJ2-3; TCRdb picks TRBD2, but there is no DNA to check that call. There are 14 residues in the CDR3. Germline loops: CDR1 WNHNN, CDR2 SYGVQD (reference sequence). The CDR3 protein is CASSESGILAPQYF.

The chain is built from TRBV10-3 and TRBJ2-7; TCRdb selects TRBD1, and the lack of DNA leaves this call unchecked. The CDR3 length is 15 residues. Germline CDR1 ENHRY, CDR2 SYGVKD. CDR3: CAISEPGAGLYEQYF.

This chain joins TRBV7-9 and TRBJ1-4; TCRdb selects TRBD1, and the lack of DNA leaves this call unchecked. From germline, CDR1 is SEHNR and CDR2 FQNEAQ (reference sequence). The CDR3 loop spans 14 amino acids. The CDR3 region is CASSFGQGNEKLFF.

V gene TRBV19 combines with J gene TRBJ2-3; lacking DNA, the TRBD2 call made by TCRdb goes unchecked. Germline loops: CDR1 LNHDA, CDR2 SQIVND (reference sequence). There are 11 residues in the CDR3. The CDR3 protein is CATRGTDTQYF.

The chain recombines TRBV28 with TRBJ1-1; no DNA is available, so the TRBD1 call from TCRdb remains unchecked. CDR1 and CDR2 from the germline V gene are MDHEN and SYDVKM. This CDR3 spans 16 amino acids. The CDR3 loop reads CASSLPHTGPLSEAFF. Using reference TRBV28 and TRBJ1-1 for the parts outside the CDR3, the full variable domain is DVKVTQSSRYLVKRTGEKVFLECVQDMDHENMFWYRQDPGLGLRLIYFSYDVKMKEKGDIPEGYSVSREKKERFSLILESASTNQTSMYLCASSLPHTGPLSEAFFGQGTRLTVV.

The rearrangement links TRBV28 to TRBJ2-7; the TCRdb call, TRBD2, lacks DNA for checking. CDR3 length: 12 amino acids. Germline CDR1 MDHEN, CDR2 SYDVKM. CDR3: CASALFVDEQYF.

The chain has TRBV28 and TRBJ1-2; TCRdb's D call of TRBD1 is untestable without DNA. Germline V gene lookup returns CDR1 MDHEN and CDR2 SYDVKM. The CDR3 is 17 amino acids. The chain's CDR3 is CASSLHPGGAAEDGYTF.

This chain links TRBV3-1 with TRBJ1-2; TCRdb indicates TRBD1, and absent DNA this call remains unverified. The CDR3 spans 18 residues. CDR1 and CDR2 from the germline V gene are LGHDT and YNNKEL (reference sequence). The CDR3 reads CASSQVYRGTSDNYGYTF.

The rearrangement links TRBV4-1 to TRBJ2-7; lacking DNA, the TRBD1 call made by TCRdb goes unchecked. This CDR3 region has 16 residues. CDR1 and CDR2 (germline): MGHRA, YSYEKL. The CDR3 is CASSQMAGARGYEQYF.

V gene TRBV29-1 combines with J gene TRBJ1-2; there is no DNA to check the TCRdb D call of TRBD1. The CDR3 is 13 residues long. Germline V gene data show CDR1 as SQVTM and CDR2 as ANQGSEA. The CDR3 protein is CSATGADNYGYTF.

The chain recombines TRBV5-6 with TRBJ2-7; TCRdb designates TRBD1, a call that cannot be tested without DNA. CDR3 size: 17 residues. Looked up from germline, CDR1 is SGHDT and CDR2 is YYEEEE. The CDR3 loop is CASSHYRSQGQLYEQYF.

V gene TRBV27 combines with J gene TRBJ2-3; TCRdb's assignment of TRBD2 cannot be checked, as there is no DNA. This CDR3 comprises 13 residues. CDR1 and CDR2 (germline): MNHEY, SMNVEV (reference sequence). The CDR3 region is CASSAGLVDTQFF.

V and J are TRBV29-1 and TRBJ2-7; the TRBD1 assignment by TCRdb is unverifiable without DNA. Germline CDR1 SQVTM, CDR2 ANQGSEA. The CDR3 has 13 amino acids. CDR3 sequence: CSVGTGNWNEQYF.

J is TRBJ1-5 and V is TRBV21-1. TRBV21-1 is a documented pseudogene. The length of the CDR3 is 16 residues. The CDR3 loop reads CASSNVTDWNLRPQHF.

The chain carries TRBV29-1 and TRBJ1-3. This CDR3 comprises 14 residues. The germline CDR1 and CDR2 sequences are SQVTM and ANQGSEA. The CDR3 spells CSVLGEHSGNTIYF.

The chain joins TRBV13 to TRBJ1-1. The germline gives CDR1 PRHDT, CDR2 FYEKMQ (reference sequence). The length of the CDR3 is 18 residues. CDR3: CASSPAGTAGHENTEAFF.

V usage is TRBV28 and J usage is TRBJ1-2; the D gene TCRdb calls, TRBD1, cannot be checked with no DNA. The CDR3 is made up of 14 amino acids. Germline values: CDR1 MDHEN, CDR2 SYDVKM. The CDR3 loop is CASSFPRAGKGYTF.

The rearrangement links TRBV7-9 to TRBJ2-7; TCRdb calls TRBD1, which cannot be checked without DNA. The germline gives CDR1 SEHNR, CDR2 FQNEAQ (reference sequence). There are 16 residues in the CDR3. The CDR3 here is CASSLLLGASSYEQYF. Combining the CDR3 with reference TRBV7-9 and TRBJ2-7 gives the whole variable domain DTGVSQNPRHKITKRGQNVTFRCDPISEHNRLYWYRQTLGQGPEFLTYFQNEAQLEKSRLLSDRFSAERPKGSFSTLEIQRTEQGDSAMYLCASSLLLGASSYEQYFGPGTRLTVT.

The chain recombines TRBV7-2 with TRBJ1-2; TCRdb returns TRBD1, unconfirmable since there is no DNA. From germline, CDR1 is SGHTA and CDR2 FQGNSA. The CDR3 runs to 16 residues. The CDR3 loop reads CASSLEGRVSGYGYTF. Complete variable domain (other parts from reference TRBV7-2 and TRBJ1-2): GAGVSQSPSNKVTEKGKDVELRCDPISGHTALYWYRQSLGQGLEFLIYFQGNSAPDKSGLPSDRFSAERTGGSVSTLTIQRTQQEDSAVYLCASSLEGRVSGYGYTFGSGTRLTVV.

The chain employs TRBV12-3 or TRBV12-4 and TRBJ2-1; TCRdb indicates TRBD1, and absent DNA this call remains unverified. The CDR3 length is 16 residues. The CDR3 reads CASRAGRGANYNEQFF.

The chain recombines TRBV7-9 with TRBJ1-6. The CDR3 has 12 residues. Germline lookup yields CDR1 SEHNR and CDR2 FQNEAQ (reference sequence). CDR3 loop: CASSLLDSPLHF.

The V and J genes are TRBV13 and TRBJ2-1; TCRdb names TRBD2, which stays unverified in the absence of DNA. The CDR3 extends over 16 amino acids. CDR1 PRHDT and CDR2 FYEKMQ come from the germline V gene (reference sequence). CDR3: CASRGENSGKGNEQFF.

The chain links TRBV3-1 to TRBJ2-1; TCRdb's D call of TRBD1 is untestable without DNA. The V gene's germline CDR1 is LGHDT and CDR2 YNNKEL (reference sequence). CDR3 length: 17 residues. The CDR3 protein is CASRQQTSGTGANEQFF.